This T cell receptor (beta chain) was sequenced in a study of blood T cell repertoires in COVID-19. Repertoires were generated with immunoSEQ multiplex PCR, while TCRdb's copy carries only in-frame clones and drops some. Here the sample spans 65,000 or so clones, roughly 80% being singletons. The germline V gene encodes CDR1 MNHEY and CDR2 SVGEGT. The CDR3 loop spans 13 amino acids. Trimming shortened V by 2 bases and J by 8 bases, and 12 bases separated the two germline ends. This clone was seen only a few times. Input material: peripheral blood. The receptor was derived from a woman in her forties or fifties with active or convalescent COVID-19. The chain uses TRBV6-2 or TRBV6-3 and TRBJ1-1; D is uncertain. For the CDR3, the DNA is TGTGCCAGCAGTTACGGAAACACCGGGGAAGCTTTCTTT. It yields the protein CASSYGNTGEAFF.